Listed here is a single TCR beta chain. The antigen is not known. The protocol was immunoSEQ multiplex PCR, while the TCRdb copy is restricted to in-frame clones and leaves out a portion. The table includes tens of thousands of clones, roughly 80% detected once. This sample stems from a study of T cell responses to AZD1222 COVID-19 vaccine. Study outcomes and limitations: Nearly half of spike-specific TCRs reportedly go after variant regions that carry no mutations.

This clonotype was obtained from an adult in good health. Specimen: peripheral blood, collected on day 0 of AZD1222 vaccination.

The CDR3 sequence is CASGDGRVPETQYF. CDR3 bases: TGTGCCAGCGGGGACGGGAGGGTGCCAGAGACCCAGTACTTC. The chain carries TRBV28 and TRBJ2-5, with 8 bases matching TRBD2. This CDR3 comprises 14 residues. CDR1 is MDHEN, CDR2 SYDVKM, per germline. V lost 8 bases and J lost 4; bases outside the gene matches: 9.